Following are 25 T cell receptor beta chains from one sample sequenced in a study of blood T cell repertoires in COVID-19. The data were produced by immunoSEQ multiplex PCR, yet TCRdb's version contains in-frame clones alone and is incomplete. Of roughly 240,000 clones in the sample, about 90% are singletons; the top ten hold over 3%. Material for sequencing was peripheral blood. Receptors originate from a woman younger than 45 who had recovered from COVID-19.

V gene TRBV7-9 combines with J gene TRBJ1-1; D might be TRBD1 (6 bases). The CDR3 length is 15 residues. Germline V CDR1 and CDR2: SEHNR, FQNEAQ (reference sequence). The germline V and J ends were trimmed by 5 bases and 6 bases, with 19 bases remaining between them. The CDR3 DNA sequence: TGTGCCAGCAGCCCAAATTTGGGGGCAGAATCTGAAGCTTTCTTT. It encodes CASSPNLGAESEAFF.

CDR3: CASSIGAGHGYTF. The CDR3 DNA reads TGTGCCAGTAGTATAGGAGCAGGCCATGGCTACACCTTC. This chain uses TRBV19 with TRBJ1-2, with D unresolved. From germline, CDR1 is LNHDA and CDR2 SQIVND (reference sequence). The CDR3 contains 13 residues. V was trimmed by 1 base and J by 6 bases, leaving 9 bases between them.

J is TRBJ1-2 and V is TRBV7-9; TRBD1 matches 9 bases. This CDR3 contains 15 residues. The V gene's germline CDR1 is SEHNR and CDR2 FQNEAQ (reference sequence). V lost 2 bases to trimming and J lost 7 bases; unmatched junction nucleotides: 8. CDR3 sequence: CASSLLSTGGRGYTF. The CDR3 nucleotides are TGTGCCAGCAGCTTATTATCCACAGGGGGCCGTGGCTACACCTTC.

The chain employs TRBV5-1 and TRBJ2-2, with D possibly matching TRBD1 (6 bases). The CDR3 is 14 residues long. Per the germline V gene, CDR1 is SGHRS and CDR2 is YFSETQ. V was clipped by 10 bases and J by 0 bases, with 13 bases between them. The chain's CDR3 is CAVSGEANTGELFF. The CDR3 DNA follows: TGCGCCGTATCAGGGGAAGCGAACACCGGGGAGCTGTTTTTT.

The chain joins TRBV19 to TRBJ1-3, with D tentatively TRBD1 (5 bases). Germline lookup yields CDR1 LNHDA and CDR2 SQIVND (reference sequence). The germline V and J ends were trimmed by 7 bases and 0 bases, with 19 bases remaining between them. The CDR3 has 17 amino acids. The CDR3 nucleotides read TGTGCCAGTACCGTAGCAGGGACTCCAGACTCTGGAAACACCATATATTTT. Encoded protein: CASTVAGTPDSGNTIYF.

The chain joins TRBV15 to TRBJ2-1; TRBD1 aligns across 9 bases. The V gene end was trimmed by 6 bases and the J gene end by 2 bases; junction bases not matched to a gene: 5. Germline V gene data show CDR1 as LNHNV and CDR2 as YYDKDF (reference sequence). This CDR3 contains 15 residues. DNA for the CDR3: TGTGCCACCAGTTCAGGGACAGGGCCCTACAATGAGCAGTTCTTC. Protein: CATSSGTGPYNEQFF.

This clone was seen repeatedly, ten times or more. The chain carries TRBV19 and TRBJ1-2, with D perhaps TRBD1 (6 bases). CDR1 LNHDA and CDR2 SQIVND come from the germline V gene (reference sequence). V lost 5 bases and J lost 7, with 14 bases in between. The CDR3 is made up of 13 amino acids. In nucleotides, the CDR3 is TGTGCCAGTAGTCCCAGGGGTTTTGGTGGCTACACCTTC. The encoded protein is CASSPRGFGGYTF.

The V and J genes are TRBV11-2 and TRBJ2-7; tentatively, D is TRBD1 (5 bases). CDR1 is SGHAT, CDR2 FQNNGV, per germline. V shed 0 bases and J shed 6 bases, with 9 bases lying between them. CDR3 size: 13 residues. CDR3 protein: CASSLDVGAEQYF. In DNA, the CDR3 is TGTGCCAGCAGCTTAGATGTAGGGGCCGAGCAGTACTTC.

V usage is TRBV19 and J usage is TRBJ1-1, with TRBD1 identical over 12 bases. The V and J ends lost 2 bases and 4 bases, in that order; junction bases with no gene match: 8. The germline gives CDR1 LNHDA, CDR2 SQIVND (reference sequence). The CDR3 is 17 amino acids. The CDR3 nucleotides read TGTGCCAGTAGTATAAGGGGACAGGGGGCTTGGGGCACTGAAGCTTTCTTT. Amino acid sequence: CASSIRGQGAWGTEAFF.

The CDR3 DNA sequence: TGTGCCAGCAGCTCCCGACTACAGGGCTACGAGCAGTACTTC. Its protein is CASSSRLQGYEQYF. The chain has TRBV13 and TRBJ2-7; D is possibly TRBD1 (6 bases). This CDR3 has 14 amino acids. Trimming cost V 4 bases and J 3 bases, with 13 bases left between them. Germline-derived CDR1 and CDR2 are PRHDT and FYEKMQ (reference sequence). Full variable domain (outside the CDR3, taken from reference TRBV13 and TRBJ2-7): AAGVIQSPRHLIKEKRETATLKCYPIPRHDTVYWYQQGPGQDPQFLISFYEKMQSDKGSIPDRFSAQQFSDYHSELNMSSLELGDSALYFCASSSRLQGYEQYFGPGTRLTVT.

This clone was seen a few times. CDR3 DNA sequence: TGCGCCAGCAGCCAAACGTCGACTGGACAGGGGAACACCGGGGAGCTGTTTTTT. Its translation is CASSQTSTGQGNTGELFF. The rearrangement links TRBV4-3 to TRBJ2-2, with TRBD1 matching over 8 bases. Germline CDR1 LGHNA, CDR2 YSLEER. V shed 2 bases, J shed 1 base, and the junction held 9 bases outside the gene matches. The CDR3 is 18 residues long.

Only one count was recorded for this clone. The V and J genes are TRBV9 and TRBJ2-7, with no clear D. Trimming pared 0 bases from V and 4 bases from J, leaving 5 bases between. The CDR3 extends over 12 amino acids. Per germline, CDR1 SGDLS and CDR2 YYNGEE. In DNA form, the CDR3 reads TGTGCCAGCAGCGTAGGAGATTACGAGCAGTACTTC. It codes for CASSVGDYEQYF.

This chain connects TRBV29-1 to TRBJ2-7; 8 bases fit TRBD1. V was pared by 6 bases and J by 3 bases, with 10 bases of the junction left unmatched. The CDR3 extends over 14 amino acids. CDR1 and CDR2 (germline): SQVTM, ANQGSEA. CDR3 coding DNA: TGCAGCGTGGACGGGACAGGCCCTTTCTACGAGCAGTACTTC. This translates into CSVDGTGPFYEQYF.

The chain couples TRBV25-1 to TRBJ2-1; TRBD1 matches at 7 bases. The V segment lost 6 bases and the J segment 7 bases; nucleotides outside the gene matches: 3. The germline V gene has CDR1 MGHDK and CDR2 SYGVNS. This CDR3 is 12 amino acids long. CDR3 DNA: TGTGCCAGCAGACAGGGGAAGAATGAGCAGTTCTTC. It encodes CASRQGKNEQFF.

V is TRBV3-1 (or the pseudogene TRBV3-2) and J is TRBJ2-6, with D perhaps matching TRBD2 (5 bases). CDR3 length equals 17 residues. Germline-derived CDR1 and CDR2 are LGHDT and YNNKEL (reference sequence). With 1 base removed from V and 2 bases from J, the gap between germline ends came to 12 bases. The CDR3 protein is CASSQVRSGTGANVLTF. In nucleotides, the CDR3 is TGTGCCAGCAGCCAAGTAAGGTCGGGGACTGGGGCCAACGTCCTGACTTTC.

The chain uses TRBV4-1 and TRBJ2-3; 9 nucleotides match TRBD2. The length of the CDR3 is 18 residues. Germline-derived CDR1 and CDR2 are MGHRA and YSYEKL. V trimming: 0 bases; J trimming: 0 bases; junction bases outside the gene matches: 7. CDR3 bases: TGCGCCAGCAGCCAAGAGCCTAGCGGGGCTACTAGCACAGATACGCAGTATTTT. Translation: CASSQEPSGATSTDTQYF.

The gene calls are TRBV3-1 (or the pseudogene TRBV3-2) and TRBJ2-3; 13 bases line up with TRBD2. The CDR3 totals 17 residues. Trimming removed 0 bases from V and 6 bases from J; junction bases left unmatched: 6. The germline gives CDR1 LGHDT, CDR2 YNNKEL (reference sequence). The CDR3 loop reads CASSQELAGGFTDTQYF. Written as DNA, the CDR3 is TGTGCCAGCAGCCAAGAACTAGCGGGGGGGTTTACGGATACGCAGTATTTT.

This chain links TRBV6-5 with TRBJ2-2; possibly TRBD1 for D (6 bases). Between the trimmed V and J ends, which lost 6 bases and 5 bases, there was a span of 13 bases. In germline, CDR1 is MNHEY, CDR2 SVGAGI. The CDR3 runs 14 residues. CDR3 amino acids: CASRGHLATGELFF. In DNA, the CDR3 is TGTGCCAGCAGGGGACACCTCGCGACCGGGGAGCTGTTTTTT.

This clone was seen only once. The chain links TRBV11-2 to TRBJ2-7; tentative D call: TRBD2 (6 bases). The CDR3 length is 16 residues. CDR1 is SGHAT and CDR2 is FQNNGV in the germline V gene. The V end was cut by 5 bases, the J end by 0 bases, with 17 bases between. Here the CDR3 DNA reads TGTGCCAGCAGCGCCCGATGGGAGGACCTCTCCTACGAGCAGTACTTC. It specifies CASSARWEDLSYEQYF.

This chain uses TRBV6-5 with TRBJ1-6; TRBD1 agrees at 10 bases. This CDR3 region has 15 residues. Looked up from germline, CDR1 is MNHEY and CDR2 is SVGAGI. The CDR3 nucleotides read TGTGCTTGCTCCCGACCGGGACAGGGGAATTCACCCCTCCACTTT. Its translation: CACSRPGQGNSPLHF.

The gene calls are TRBV11-2 and TRBJ2-5; the match to TRBD1 covers 9 bases. J lost 5 bases, V lost 6 bases, and 10 bases had no gene match. Germline loops: CDR1 SGHAT, CDR2 FQNNGV. The CDR3 runs 15 residues. This CDR3 is CASRPRTGARETQYF. As DNA, the CDR3 is TGTGCCAGCAGGCCCAGGACAGGGGCCAGGGAGACCCAGTACTTC.

The chain joins TRBV5-6 to TRBJ2-6; 9 bases fit TRBD1. The V gene's germline CDR1 is SGHDT and CDR2 YYEEEE. This CDR3 has 17 amino acids. V lost 2 bases to trimming and J lost 4 bases; unmatched junction nucleotides: 7. This chain's CDR3 is CASSFFTGGLGANVLTF. Written as DNA, the CDR3 is TGTGCCAGCAGCTTCTTTACAGGGGGCTTGGGGGCCAACGTCCTGACTTTC.

Notes on this clone: The same CDR3 is also encoded by other DNA sequences in this sample. J is TRBJ1-5 and V is TRBV18, with 7 bases matching TRBD1. Unmatched junction bases numbered 0, after V lost 2 bases and J lost 5 bases. The CDR3 extends over 13 amino acids. Germline CDR1 reads KGHSH; CDR2 reads LQKENI. The CDR3 nucleotides are TGTGCCAGCTCACCAGGACAGGATCAGCCCCAGCATTTT. The encoded protein is CASSPGQDQPQHF.

The CDR3 coding sequence is TGTGCTAGTGGTTTGGTACTGGGGAACAGGGGGGACACTGAAGCTTTCTTT. This sequence encodes CASGLVLGNRGDTEAFF. V gene TRBV12-5 combines with J gene TRBJ1-1, with 8 bases matching TRBD1. The V gene end was trimmed by 0 bases and the J gene end by 3 bases; junction bases not matched to a gene: 9. The CDR3 has 17 amino acids. The germline V gene encodes CDR1 LGHNT and CDR2 FRNRAP.

The rearrangement links TRBV2 to TRBJ2-5, with 9 bases lining up with TRBD2. The CDR3 totals 15 residues. CDR1 is SNHLY and CDR2 is FYNNEI in the germline V gene. J gave up 3 bases and V 1 base, and 3 bases lay outside the gene matches. CDR3 loop: CASSEGLAAKETQYF. In DNA, the CDR3 is TGTGCCAGCAGTGAAGGACTAGCGGCAAAAGAGACCCAGTACTTC.